This TCR beta chain appears in the sequencing data of a study of shared clonotypes between healthy human individuals. Study-level background: Ranging from 18 to 49 in age, donors were two women and a few men. CD4 naive cells filled three plates per donor, CD4 memory three, CD8 naive two and CD8 memory one.

Terminally differentiated effector memory CD45RA+ cells were excluded by CCR7 positive selection of CD45RO-negative cells. On this clone: Its antigen remains unidentified.

Here immunoSEQ multiplex PCR was the method, and the copy in TCRdb shows in-frame clones only, minus some. The top ten hold about 24% of the sample, which has more than 600,000 clones, 92% seen once. V dropped 0 bases and J dropped 4 bases, with 14 bases sitting between them. Germline lookup yields CDR1 SGDLS and CDR2 YYNGEE. The CDR3 is made up of 16 amino acids. General observations from the study: In several donors, around 5% of naive CD4 clonotypes appeared in common. Relative to clonotypes present in all four donors, those not shared had lower generation probabilities.

The rearrangement joins TRBV9 to TRBJ2-1; perhaps TRBD1 as D (6 bases). This receptor was taken from a man aged 25 to 45 in good health. Sequenced: naive CD8+ T cells sorted from blood. For the CDR3, the DNA is TGTGCCAGCAGCGTAGCCACCGGGACACCGTACAATGAGCAGTTCTTC. Its translation is CASSVATGTPYNEQFF. Looking up the rest from reference TRBV9 and TRBJ2-1 gives the full variable domain: DSGVTQTPKHLITATGQRVTLRCSPRSGDLSVYWYQQSLDQGLQFLIQYYNGEERAKGNILERFSAQQFPDLHSELNLSSLELGDSALYFCASSVATGTPYNEQFFGPGTRLTVL.